This is a list of T cell receptor beta chains from one sample in a study of human T cells and chemical hapten exposure. TCRdb analysed the RACE reads with MiXCR anew, one entry per CDR3 protein. The table has roughly 140,000 distinct CDR3 sequences, about an eighth seen once. Material: whole blood, obtained in connection with sensitization to the hapten diphenylcyclopropenone (DPC). The receptors shown here come from a woman aged 45-59 years with alopecia areata. Some clones in this sample may be carry-over from other donors' samples. The CDR3 runs from the conserved cysteine through the conserved F or W. Fields, in order: V gene, clone size, J gene, CDR3 protein. Expanded clones are given a class, and other clones once, few, many or no size at all.

v_call: TRBV12-3/TRBV12-4
clone_size: NA
j_call: TRBJ2-2
cdr3_aa: CASSLRRGDTGELFF

v_call: TRBV7-6
clone_size: NA
j_call: TRBJ2-6
cdr3_aa: CASSLWTGNSGANVLTF

v_call: TRBV11-2
clone_size: NA
j_call: TRBJ2-1
cdr3_aa: CASSKDRGYNEQFF

v_call: TRBV27
clone_size: many
j_call: TRBJ2-4
cdr3_aa: CASSRTGKNIQYF

v_call: TRBV6-2/TRBV6-3
clone_size: many
j_call: TRBJ2-1
cdr3_aa: CASSYSAGQGYNDEQFF

v_call: TRBV7-6
clone_size: NA
j_call: TRBJ2-2
cdr3_aa: CASSLLIAFDTGELFF

v_call: TRBV7-2
clone_size: few
j_call: TRBJ1-5
cdr3_aa: CASSAETGEYQPQHF

v_call: TRBV19
clone_size: many
j_call: TRBJ2-7
cdr3_aa: CASSITSGRYKDEQYF

v_call: TRBV19
clone_size: NA
j_call: TRBJ2-5
cdr3_aa: CASSPGAGRLETQYF

v_call: TRBV6-5
clone_size: NA
j_call: TRBJ2-1
cdr3_aa: CASSLVSGYEQFF

v_call: TRBV7-8
clone_size: NA
j_call: TRBJ2-2
cdr3_aa: CASSRPANTGELFF

v_call: TRBV7-8
clone_size: many
j_call: TRBJ1-1
cdr3_aa: CASSRPRGTEAFF

v_call: TRBV14
clone_size: few
j_call: TRBJ2-1
cdr3_aa: CASSLGLAYAEQFF

v_call: TRBV20-1
clone_size: many
j_call: TRBJ1-6
cdr3_aa: CSVNRAGSPLHF

v_call: TRBV29-1
clone_size: NA
j_call: TRBJ2-5
cdr3_aa: CSVLETSETQYF

v_call: TRBV6-5
clone_size: few
j_call: TRBJ2-7
cdr3_aa: CASSRPGRNYEQYF

v_call: TRBV7-9
clone_size: few
j_call: TRBJ2-1
cdr3_aa: CASSRSGTYNEQFF

v_call: TRBV18
clone_size: NA
j_call: TRBJ2-2
cdr3_aa: CASSPDRTVPGELFF

v_call: TRBV12-3/TRBV12-4
clone_size: few
j_call: TRBJ2-6
cdr3_aa: CASSSGPGANVLTF

v_call: TRBV6-6
clone_size: NA
j_call: TRBJ1-4
cdr3_aa: CASTYAREKLFF

v_call: TRBV12-3/TRBV12-4
clone_size: many
j_call: TRBJ2-7
cdr3_aa: CAIASGSAYEQYF

v_call: TRBV5-5
clone_size: many
j_call: TRBJ2-2
cdr3_aa: CASSLVAGTGELFF

v_call: TRBV5-1
clone_size: NA
j_call: TRBJ2-3
cdr3_aa: CASSPGSGRGGTDTQYF

v_call: TRBV10-3
clone_size: few
j_call: TRBJ1-6
cdr3_aa: CAISGQGNSPLHF

v_call: TRBV6-5
clone_size: many
j_call: TRBJ2-7
cdr3_aa: CASSSRLAGGYEQYF

v_call: TRBV20-1
clone_size: few
j_call: TRBJ1-4
cdr3_aa: CSASQGMEEKLFF

v_call: TRBV19
clone_size: many
j_call: TRBJ1-1
cdr3_aa: CASRTPWGRLPEAFF

v_call: TRBV7-9
clone_size: NA
j_call: TRBJ2-2
cdr3_aa: CASSVPGLAGLTGELFF

v_call: TRBV15
clone_size: few
j_call: TRBJ2-3
cdr3_aa: CATSRASTDTQYF

v_call: TRBV14
clone_size: few
j_call: TRBJ2-7
cdr3_aa: CASSQMAGATYEQYF

v_call: TRBV7-2
clone_size: few
j_call: TRBJ2-3
cdr3_aa: CASSLAAGRIDTQYF

v_call: TRBV5-6
clone_size: NA
j_call: TRBJ1-5
cdr3_aa: CASSPGARSNQPQHF

v_call: TRBV6-2/TRBV6-3
clone_size: few
j_call: TRBJ2-1
cdr3_aa: CASVLGARWNEQFF

v_call: TRBV6-2/TRBV6-3
clone_size: NA
j_call: TRBJ1-1
cdr3_aa: CACSYKGTGLNTEAFF

v_call: TRBV11-2
clone_size: NA
j_call: TRBJ2-4
cdr3_aa: CASSSGSKNIQYF

v_call: TRBV27
clone_size: NA
j_call: TRBJ1-6
cdr3_aa: CASSLWQGDSPLHF

v_call: TRBV7-2
clone_size: NA
j_call: TRBJ2-6
cdr3_aa: CASSQLQGSGANVLTF

v_call: TRBV7-2
clone_size: NA
j_call: TRBJ2-1
cdr3_aa: CASSQEPGTEQFF

v_call: TRBV7-3
clone_size: NA
j_call: TRBJ2-5
cdr3_aa: CASSLMPHQGGSVQETQYF

v_call: TRBV20-1
clone_size: NA
j_call: TRBJ2-4
cdr3_aa: CSARGPGGIQYF

v_call: TRBV9
clone_size: many
j_call: TRBJ2-3
cdr3_aa: CASSFTRDPGLGTDTQYF

v_call: TRBV9
clone_size: NA
j_call: TRBJ2-7
cdr3_aa: CASSPRQASSYEQYF

v_call: TRBV28
clone_size: few
j_call: TRBJ2-7
cdr3_aa: CASSFSWAGYEQYF

v_call: TRBV28
clone_size: NA
j_call: TRBJ1-2
cdr3_aa: CASSLSGASGGYTF